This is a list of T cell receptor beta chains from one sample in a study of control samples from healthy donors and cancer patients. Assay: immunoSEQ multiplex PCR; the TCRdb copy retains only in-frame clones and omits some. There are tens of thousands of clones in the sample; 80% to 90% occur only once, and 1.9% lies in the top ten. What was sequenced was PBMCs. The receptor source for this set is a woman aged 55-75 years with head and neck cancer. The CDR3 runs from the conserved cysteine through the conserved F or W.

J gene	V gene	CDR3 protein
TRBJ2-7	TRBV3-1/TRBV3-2	CASSQDGRLAGGIGPYEQYF
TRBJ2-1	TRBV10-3	CAARRGRASNEQFF
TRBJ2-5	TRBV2	CASSWSGNQETQYF
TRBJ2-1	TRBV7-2	CASSGRTGDNEQFF
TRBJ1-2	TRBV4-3	CASSQETGDHYGYTF
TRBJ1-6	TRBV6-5	CASSTGTTSNSPLHF
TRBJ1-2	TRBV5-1	CASSFSLDYGYTF
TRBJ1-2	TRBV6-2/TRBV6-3	CASSYETGRSYGYTF
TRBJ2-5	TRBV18	CASSRDRGETQYF
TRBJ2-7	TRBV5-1	CASSVGIPYEQYF
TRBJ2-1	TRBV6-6	CASSPLYTGGINNEQFF
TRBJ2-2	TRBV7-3	CASSLTRGANTGELFF
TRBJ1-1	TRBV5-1	CASSRDRGFTEAFF
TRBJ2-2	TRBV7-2	CASSLIGGSSGELFF
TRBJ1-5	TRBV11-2	CASSAASSNQPQHF
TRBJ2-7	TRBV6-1	CASSEAVWGTYEQYF
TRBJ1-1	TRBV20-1	CSASKVGLEAFF
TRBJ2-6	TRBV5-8	CASSFSSGANVLTF
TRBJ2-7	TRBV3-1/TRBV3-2	CASSQVGQGFYEQYF
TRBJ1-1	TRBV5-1	CASSFGKLENNTEAFF
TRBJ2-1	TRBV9	CASSAQQGSYNEQFF
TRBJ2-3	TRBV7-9	CASSFWDPDTQYF
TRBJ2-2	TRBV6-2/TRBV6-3	CASSYPDRGLTGELFF
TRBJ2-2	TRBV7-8	CALGGFTGELFF
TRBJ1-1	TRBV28	CASSPPGHTEAFF
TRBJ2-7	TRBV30	CAWRPGPGHYEQYF
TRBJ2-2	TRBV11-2	CASSLGGLAGAGELFF
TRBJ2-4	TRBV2	CASRKELAPKNIQYF
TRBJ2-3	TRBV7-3	CASSLTPRGGSDTQYF
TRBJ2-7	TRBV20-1	CSASVWQLGTGQYF
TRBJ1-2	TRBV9	CASSVGIGDYGYTF
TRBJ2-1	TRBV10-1	CASSDPPGTSAFF
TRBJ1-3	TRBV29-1	CSVTGVAGNTIYF
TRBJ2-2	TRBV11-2	CASSLDPIAGVFPGELFF
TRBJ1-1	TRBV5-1	CASSSGPGENTEAFF
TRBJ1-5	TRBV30	CAWRRQGTSQPQHF
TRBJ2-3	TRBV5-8	CASSLWPSGNTDTQYF
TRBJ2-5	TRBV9	CASSVGGLAGGETQYF
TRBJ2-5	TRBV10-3	CASQTSGRAETQYF
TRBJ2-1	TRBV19	CASSWEGRSYNEQFF
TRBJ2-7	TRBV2	CASGYSGWNYEQYF
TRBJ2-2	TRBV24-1	CATSESGRAIGELFF